This paragraph reports one TCR beta chain. V gave up 0 bases and J gave up 6 bases, with 11 bases separating them. This CDR3 has 14 amino acids. The germline CDR1 and CDR2 sequences are SGDLS and YYNGEE. In TCRdb, the 5' RACE reads were re-called with MiXCR into one record per CDR3 protein. The top ten hold about 41% of the sample, which has around 92,000 distinct CDR3 sequences, around 12% seen once. This sample is drawn from a study of spatial heterogeneity in lung cancer. Study in general: Detection of beta-chain sequences consistently exceeded that of alpha-chain sequences.

Time point of the sample: sample taken at primary tumor resection. Unsorted whole RNA samples from tumor, nontumor lung or frozen PBMC were sequenced. Here the sequenced sample was PBMCs, taken at surgery. This receptor was taken from a male donor with early-stage non-small cell lung cancer. The rearrangement joins TRBV9 to TRBJ2-3; D gene ambiguous. For the CDR3, the DNA is TGTGCCAGCAGCGTAGCTTGGGCAACGGATACGCAGTATTTT. It yields the protein CASSVAWATDTQYF.